This section outlines one TCR beta chain sequence together with its context. Its antigen specificity is not known. No base quality values were provided; no much bigger clone lies one nucleotide off. These data come from a study of T cell responses to AZD1222 COVID-19 vaccine (dated by TCRdb to about 2021). Concerning the study at large: Because spike-specific TCR depth and breadth did not differ between the two schedules, AZD1222 recipients who got a second dose at roughly 4 weeks were pooled with those who got a second dose at roughly 12 weeks. Enrollment into the trials was organized by age into subgroups of 18-55, 56-69 and 70-plus years, and those subgroups contained approximately 160, 26 and 62 TCR-sequenced participants, respectively. A total of just over 230 trial participants underwent TCR sequencing, of whom roughly 210 had received two doses of AZD1222 and approximately 25 had received two doses of the MenACWY control vaccine. Beyond this particular receptor, the publication reports: Participants were mostly white British and included more females than males, and it was suggested by the authors that clonal diversity may have been underestimated. After two AZD1222 doses, both the breadth and the depth of spike-specific TCRs were significantly higher than at day 0 and than in MenACWY recipients. Only a handful of AZD1222 recipients were SARS-CoV-2 seropositive at baseline, limiting conclusions about previously exposed vaccinees. In the small 56-69-year group, the increase in depth fell short of significance, most likely because of low power. Because no day 14 peak-response samples were available, the repertoires could be characterized only after the peak T cell response. Reportedly, almost half of the unique spike-specific TCRs recognized epitopes lying outside the regions that are mutated in the B.1.351 and B.1.1.7 variants. Vaccine-associated CD4 TCRs spanned the whole spike protein, with dominant responses in regions 160-218 and 743-854.

The CDR3 regions of human TCRbeta chains were subjected to immunosequencing. The original methods were these. TCRs in the repertoires were compared against a reference library of SARS-CoV-2-specific TCRs that had been generated with the MIRA antigen-specificity platform. Breadth was defined as the fraction of unique TCRs that were SARS-CoV-2-associated, and depth was defined as the fraction of total T cells that were SARS-CoV-2-associated. Using the MIRA data, each spike-specific TCR was mapped to the spike region that the TCR reacts to and placed in a CD4 or CD8 class. Log10-transformed breadth and depth values were compared by one-way ANOVA with Sidak's multiple comparisons tests. TCRdb limited this immuneACCESS table to in-frame rearrangements with V and J called. A share of clones is missing; checked studies link under half to unresolved V genes, and the rest is unexplained. V and J calls plus clone size are reproduced from that table; the DNA served to infer D and trimming. For this sample the table gives about 140,000 clones, of which 70% to 90% were detected only once. About 3% of the sample is in the top ten clones.

The label giving this sample's time point can be read as: baseline before first vaccination. The vaccinee samples were drawn from two UK trials, COV001 and COV002, one of which was a single-blind randomized controlled phase 2/3 trial testing AZD1222 (ChAdOx1 nCoV-19) in healthy adults. For TCRbeta chain sequencing, PBMC samples were collected from trial participants at day 0 and at day 28 after the second dose. This material consisted of peripheral blood, taken on day 0 of AZD1222 vaccination. The sequence was collected from an adult in good health.

The DNA sequence is as follows: TGTGCCAGCAGCTCCCCCTTGACTAGCGGGAGTTCGGGCTACAATGAGCAGTTCTTC. This encodes CASSSPLTSGSSGYNEQFF. The V and J segments used are TRBV5-4 and TRBJ2-1; 12 middle bases align to TRBD2. V and J are trimmed by 3 bases and 3 bases, and the gene matches miss 13 bases of the junction. The germline V gene encodes CDR1 SGHNT and CDR2 YYREEE (reference sequence). Including cysteine and phenylalanine, the CDR3 has 19 amino acids. Only the CDR3 portion is preserved as DNA: 57 bases, with reading frame beginning at the first base.